These 27 T cell receptor beta chains share one sample of origin, sequenced in a study of early T cells in non-severe SARS-CoV-2 infection. In TCRdb, the 5' RACE reads were re-called with MiXCR into one record per CDR3 protein. Here the sample spans fewer than 60,000 distinct CDR3 sequences, 9.5% to 12% being singletons. The sequencing input was whole blood. These receptor sequences come from an adult who was a healthcare worker with PCR-confirmed SARS-CoV-2 infection or an uninfected control (not recorded which).

This clonotype showed up many times. The chain couples TRBV20-1 to TRBJ2-3; 8 nucleotides match TRBD1. Germline trimming cut 4 bases from V and 5 bases from J; bases unmatched to any gene: 5. The germline CDR1 and CDR2 sequences are DFQATT and SNEGSKA (reference sequence). This CDR3 region has 13 residues. The CDR3 loop is CSANRQGLDTQYF. The CDR3 coding sequence is TGCAGTGCTAACCGACAGGGGTTAGATACGCAGTATTTT.

This clonotype was seen a few times. Relative to the germline gene, one junction end is altered; a read error may explain this. The CDR3 reads CANSYGPEAFF. The CDR3, as DNA: TGTGCCAACAGTTACGGACCGGAAGCTTTCTTT. This chain connects TRBV6-5 to TRBJ1-1; D call uncertain. The CDR3 is made up of 11 amino acids. The germline V gene encodes CDR1 MNHEY and CDR2 SVGAGI.

In this sample, this clonotype turned up a few times. The V gene is TRBV6-6, the J gene TRBJ1-6, with D hard to call. This CDR3 spans 13 amino acids. CDR1 MNHNY and CDR2 SVGAGI come from the germline V gene (reference sequence). Trimming took off 5 bases at V and 7 bases at J, with 9 bases between the two ends. CDR3 sequence: CASSREKNSPLHF. CDR3 coding DNA: TGTGCCAGCAGTAGGGAGAAGAATTCACCCCTCCACTTT.

This chain joins TRBV28 and TRBJ2-2, with D perhaps given as TRBD1 or TRBD2 (5 bases each). Germline V gene lookup returns CDR1 MDHEN and CDR2 SYDVKM. V was trimmed by 3 bases and J by 5 bases, leaving 16 bases between them. The CDR3 sequence is 16 residues long. This chain's CDR3 is CASSLGVAFKTGELFF. The CDR3 DNA reads as TGTGCCAGCAGTTTGGGGGTGGCGTTTAAGACCGGGGAGCTGTTTTTT.

The J gene is TRBJ2-1, the V gene TRBV23-1; a possible D gene is TRBD1 (5 bases). TRBV23-1 is designated an ORF whose function remains uncertain. The CDR3 is made up of 15 amino acids. With 4 bases removed from V and 4 bases from J, the gap between germline ends came to 14 bases. CDR3 coding DNA: TGCGCCAGCAGTCCCGGACAAGGCCATTACAATGAGCAGTTCTTC. Translated, it gives CASSPGQGHYNEQFF.

Turning to this clonotype: Just one base apart from a much larger clone, this may be a read error. This sequence joins TRBV19 and TRBJ2-2; 12 nucleotides align to TRBD2. The CDR3 spans 19 residues. In germline, CDR1 is LNHDA, CDR2 SQIVND (reference sequence). The CDR3: CASSTRTLAGGRNTGEPFF. CDR3 DNA sequence: TGTGCCAGTAGTACCCGTACCCTAGCGGGAGGGCGGAACACCGGGGAGCCGTTTTTT.

This clonotype has at least ten counts. The chain is built from TRBV7-9 and TRBJ1-2; maybe TRBD1 (5 bases). V lost 6 bases, J lost 10 bases, and 18 bases lay in between. The CDR3 extends over 13 amino acids. Germline CDR1 SEHNR, CDR2 FQNEAQ (reference sequence). CDR3 sequence: CASSQDETVSYTF. The CDR3 nucleotides read TGTGCCAGCAGTCAGGACGAGACAGTCTCCTACACCTTC.

The chain combines TRBV11-2 with TRBJ1-1; D remains ambiguous. Looked up from germline, CDR1 is SGHAT and CDR2 is FQNNGV. This CDR3 is 12 amino acids long. V was trimmed by 3 bases and J by 6 bases, leaving 8 bases between them. The CDR3 reads CASSFRVAEAFF. The CDR3 bases are TGTGCCAGCAGCTTTAGGGTCGCTGAAGCTTTCTTT. The full variable domain, completed using reference TRBV11-2 and TRBJ1-1, is EAGVAQSPRYKIIEKRQSVAFWCNPISGHATLYWYQQILGQGPKLLIQFQNNGVVDDSQLPKDRFSAERLKGVDSTLKIQPAKLEDSAVYLCASSFRVAEAFFGQGTRLTVV.

This clonotype was recorded at least ten times. The chain has TRBV19 and TRBJ1-2; maybe TRBD1 (5 bases). The V end lost 3 bases, the J end lost 8 bases, and 22 bases lay between the germline ends. Germline CDR1 reads LNHDA; CDR2 reads SQIVND (reference sequence). The CDR3 has 16 residues. The CDR3 bases are TGTGCCAGTAGTATGGTCCCTACCGGGACCCAGCGGGGCTACACCTTC. Protein sequence: CASSMVPTGTQRGYTF.

This clonotype appeared a few times. The chain employs TRBV23-1 and TRBJ2-1; D is perhaps TRBD1 (5 bases). TRBV23-1 is an ORF; its function is uncertain. Trimming took 7 bases from V and 4 from J, leaving 17 bases between them. This CDR3 region has 15 residues. CDR3 sequence: CASNPGQGHYNEQFF. The CDR3 DNA is TGCGCCAGCAATCCCGGACAAGGCCATTACAATGAGCAGTTCTTC.

Details on this clonotype: Relative to the germline gene, one junction end is altered; a read error may explain this. The V gene is TRBV4-1, the J gene TRBJ1-5; D is undetermined. Germline V gene sequence: CDR1 MGHRA, CDR2 YSYEKL. The CDR3 loop spans 13 amino acids. CDR3 in DNA: TGCGCCAGCAGCCAAGCTCTCAATCGGCCCCAGCATTTT. It codes for CASSQALNRPQHF.

This clonotype has ten or more counts. The chain links TRBV2 to TRBJ2-7; 12 nucleotides agree with TRBD2. CDR3 length: 16 residues. The germline V gene encodes CDR1 SNHLY and CDR2 FYNNEI. Losses at the gene ends were 6 bases for V and 1 base for J; bases not matched to a gene: 7. The CDR3 DNA reads as TGTGCCAGCAGGCCGACTAGCGGGGGCCATTCCTACGAGCAGTACTTC. Translating gives CASRPTSGGHSYEQYF.

V usage is TRBV7-8 and J usage is TRBJ1-2; 9 bases fit TRBD1. The germline V gene encodes CDR1 SGHVS and CDR2 FQNEAQ. V lost 2 bases, J lost 13 bases, and 14 bases stayed unmatched. The length of the CDR3 is 15 residues. The CDR3: CASSLLTPTGGLVTF. The CDR3 nucleotides read TGTGCCAGCAGCTTACTTACCCCGACAGGGGGTTTGGTCACCTTC.

This clonotype came up many times. The chain joins TRBV12-3 or TRBV12-4 to TRBJ2-7; D unresolved. The CDR3 is 13 amino acids. The ends were cut back, 3 bases at V and 0 bases at J, with 6 bases in the middle. The CDR3 loop reads CASSLGISYEQYF. The CDR3 bases are TGTGCCAGCAGTTTGGGCATCTCCTACGAGCAGTACTTC.

In its sample, this clonotype was seen a few times. The chain uses TRBV9 and TRBJ1-2, with 8 bases lining up with TRBD1. This CDR3 has 15 amino acids. Trimming at V came to 0 bases and at J to 4 bases, leaving 5 bases not matched to a gene. Germline values: CDR1 SGDLS, CDR2 YYNGEE. CDR3 nucleotide sequence: TGTGCCAGCAGCGTAGGGCAGGGGGCTTCCTATGGCTACACCTTC. Translation: CASSVGQGASYGYTF.

With regard to this clonotype: Compared with germline, one end of the junction differs, possibly owing to a read error. The chain employs TRBV7-3 and TRBJ2-1; weak D call: TRBD1 (6 bases). The germline V gene encodes CDR1 SGHTA and CDR2 FQGTGA. This CDR3 contains 15 residues. In nucleotides, the CDR3 is TGTCCCAGCAGCCCCACGGACAGCTACCACAATGAGCAGTTCTTC. It codes for CPSSPTDSYHNEQFF.

This clonotype came up a few times. The chain uses TRBV20-1 and TRBJ1-1, with D possibly being TRBD1 (5 bases). The CDR3 sequence is 13 residues long. Trimming left V 6 bases short and J 5 bases short, with 16 bases between. Looked up from germline, CDR1 is DFQATT and CDR2 is SNEGSKA (reference sequence). In DNA, the CDR3 is TGCAGTGCGTCGATTGAGACAGCTACTGAAGCTTTCTTT. Its translation is CSASIETATEAFF.

The sample holds many counts of this clonotype. V usage is TRBV7-3 and J usage is TRBJ2-1, with 8 nucleotides matching TRBD1. This CDR3 is built from 17 residues. Germline trimming cut 0 bases from V and 5 bases from J; bases unmatched to any gene: 9. Looked up from germline, CDR1 is SGHTA and CDR2 is FQGTGA. This CDR3 is CASSLTNPGGGDNEQFF. In DNA form, the CDR3 reads TGTGCCAGCAGCTTAACGAACCCAGGGGGCGGGGACAATGAGCAGTTCTTC.

This clonotype was counted a few times. This chain's CDR3 is CASRGQGAQETQYF. CDR3 coding DNA: TGTGCCAGCAGGGGACAGGGAGCGCAAGAGACCCAGTACTTC. The rearrangement uses TRBV2 and TRBJ2-5, with 9 bases identical to TRBD1. This CDR3 has 14 residues. Germline V CDR1 and CDR2: SNHLY, FYNNEI. V lost 6 bases to trimming and J lost 2 bases; unmatched junction nucleotides: 4.

This clonotype was seen ten or more times. The genes are TRBV24-1 and TRBJ1-5; D may be TRBD1 (5 bases). CDR1 KGHDR and CDR2 SFDVKD come from the germline V gene. This CDR3 has 15 amino acids. Trimming shortened V by 4 bases and J by 4 bases, and 13 bases separated the two germline ends. CDR3 amino acids: CATSDRQSFNQPQHF. The CDR3 coding sequence is TGTGCCACCAGTGACCGACAGAGTTTTAATCAGCCCCAGCATTTT.

V usage is TRBV6-1 and J usage is TRBJ2-7; 10 bases are a match to TRBD2. Looked up from germline, CDR1 is MNHNS and CDR2 is SASEGT. The junction had 2 bases not matched to a gene; V was cut back by 10 bases and J by 5 bases. CDR3 size: 11 residues. CDR3 sequence: CATGLADEQYF. The CDR3, as DNA: TGTGCCACTGGACTAGCGGACGAGCAGTACTTC.

This clonotype was picked up many times. The chain combines TRBV12-3 or TRBV12-4 with TRBJ1-1; D remains ambiguous. The CDR3 loop spans 14 amino acids. Trimming left V 4 bases short and J 1 base short, with 10 bases between. CDR3 in amino acids: CASSSPVTNTEAFF. DNA of the CDR3: TGTGCCAGCAGTTCTCCTGTCACGAACACTGAAGCTTTCTTT.

This clonotype was seen a handful of times. The V and J genes are TRBV7-2 and TRBJ2-1; 7 bases fit TRBD2. V was clipped by 0 bases and J by 7 bases; unmatched bases: 3. The germline gives CDR1 SGHTA, CDR2 FQGNSA. CDR3 length equals 14 residues. The CDR3 is CASSLAGGRNEQFF. In nucleotides, the CDR3 is TGTGCCAGCAGCTTAGCGGGGGGGAGGAATGAGCAGTTCTTC.

Remarks on this clonotype: It may be a read error: a sequence one base away is much more abundant. The rearrangement joins TRBV5-1 to TRBJ2-1; 8 bases line up with TRBD2. This CDR3 has 14 residues. J lost 8 bases, V lost 3 bases, and 7 bases had no gene match. In germline, CDR1 is SGHRS, CDR2 YFSETQ. CDR3 sequence reads: CASSSQTSVDEQFF. The CDR3 DNA reads as TGCGCCAGCAGCTCTCAGACTAGCGTCGATGAGCAGTTCTTC.

This clonotype was detected ten times or more. This rearrangement joins TRBV2 to TRBJ2-1; tentative D call: TRBD1 (6 bases). Trimming shortened V by 6 bases and J by 5 bases, and 17 bases separated the two germline ends. From germline, CDR1 is SNHLY and CDR2 FYNNEI. The length of the CDR3 is 15 residues. The DNA of the CDR3 is TGTGCCAGCAGGGGGGACACTGGGACAAACAATGAGCAGTTCTTC. This encodes CASRGDTGTNNEQFF.

There are a few counts of this clonotype. The genes are TRBV7-2 and TRBJ2-1; TRBD1 might be the D (5 bases). Germline lookup yields CDR1 SGHTA and CDR2 FQGNSA. CDR3 size: 15 residues. V lost 0 bases and J lost 1, with 7 bases in between. The CDR3 bases are TGTGCCAGCAGCTTAGCGACAGCTTCCTACAATGAGCAGTTCTTC. Translating gives CASSLATASYNEQFF. The full variable domain, its missing parts supplied by reference TRBV7-2 and TRBJ2-1, is GAGVSQSPSNKVTEKGKDVELRCDPISGHTALYWYRQSLGQGLEFLIYFQGNSAPDKSGLPSDRFSAERTGGSVSTLTIQRTQQEDSAVYLCASSLATASYNEQFFGPGTRLTVL.

The gene calls are TRBV4-1 and TRBJ2-1; 7 bases match TRBD2. The germline gives CDR1 MGHRA, CDR2 YSYEKL. The CDR3 is made up of 16 amino acids. After removal of 4 bases from V and 8 bases from J, the junction contained 14 bases not matched to a gene. As DNA, the CDR3 is TGCGCCAGCAGCCGGGCCACTAGCGAAAGTTGGGATGAGCAGTTCTTC. Its protein product is CASSRATSESWDEQFF.